The next 26 T cell receptor beta chains were all read from a single sample in a study of cytomegalovirus exposure and HLA in healthy donors. Researchers ran the PCR with 60 Vbeta and 13 Jbeta primers. The repertoire was sequenced with immunoSEQ multiplex PCR; TCRdb's copy has only in-frame clones and lacks some. The table has 85,000 to 120,000 clones, 63% seen once. Sequencing was carried out using PBMCs. These receptors originate from a human donor in good health.

This clone was recorded once. This rearrangement joins TRBV7-8 to TRBJ1-5, with D possibly being TRBD1 (6 bases). Germline V lookup: CDR1 SGHVS, CDR2 FQNEAQ. This CDR3 comprises 19 residues. Trimming took 0 bases from V and 0 from J, leaving 18 bases between them. The CDR3 sequence: CASSLAPRGRRNSNQPQHF. In nucleotides, the CDR3 is TGTGCCAGCAGCTTAGCGCCCAGGGGCCGGAGGAATAGCAATCAGCCCCAGCATTTT.

CDR3 in DNA: TGTGCCAGCAGTCCCCGGACAGGGGGCGCTAGCTATGGCTACACCTTC. Translated: CASSPRTGGASYGYTF. J is TRBJ1-2 and V is TRBV28, with TRBD1 matching over 11 bases. Germline V CDR1 and CDR2: MDHEN, SYDVKM. The V segment lost 5 bases and the J segment 4 bases; nucleotides outside the gene matches: 9. The CDR3 length is 16 residues.

The sample holds one count of this clone. V usage is TRBV11-2 and J usage is TRBJ2-1; 11 nucleotides match TRBD2. Germline-derived CDR1 and CDR2 are SGHAT and FQNNGV. Losses at the gene ends were 5 bases for V and 4 bases for J; bases not matched to a gene: 4. The CDR3 loop spans 15 amino acids. CDR3 DNA sequence: TGTGCCAGCAGCCCCCGACTAGCGGGATACAATGAGCAGTTCTTC. It specifies CASSPRLAGYNEQFF.

The V gene is TRBV7-8, the J gene TRBJ2-4, with D possibly being TRBD1 (5 bases). The CDR3 is 16 amino acids. Per germline, CDR1 SGHVS and CDR2 FQNEAQ. Trimming removed 1 base from V and 4 bases from J, with 14 bases in between. CDR3 in amino acids: CASSLGQGAGKNIQYF. The CDR3 DNA is TGTGCCAGCAGCTTAGGGCAAGGGGCAGGAAAAAACATTCAGTACTTC. The full variable domain, its missing parts supplied by reference TRBV7-8 and TRBJ2-4, is GAGVSQSPRYKVAKRGQDVALRCDPISGHVSLFWYQQALGQGPEFLTYFQNEAQLDKSGLPSDRFFAERPEGSVSTLKIQRTQQEDSAVYLCASSLGQGAGKNIQYFGAGTRLSVL.

This clone was observed a single time. CDR3: CASSPQGGGNQPQHF. The CDR3 DNA sequence: TGTGCCAGCTCACCTCAGGGAGGGGGGAATCAGCCCCAGCATTTT. The chain carries TRBV18 and TRBJ1-5; tentatively, D is TRBD1 (6 bases). This CDR3 has 15 residues. Trimming shortened V by 3 bases and J by 4 bases, and 13 bases separated the two germline ends. Germline V gives CDR1 KGHSH, CDR2 LQKENI.

Here the CDR3 reads CATGYDEQFF. CDR3 DNA sequence: TGTGCCACGGGGTACGATGAGCAGTTCTTC. The V call is TRBV19, the J call TRBJ2-1, with a tentative D call TRBD2 (5 bases). V was cut by 10 bases and J by 8 bases, with 9 bases left in between. CDR3 length: 10 amino acids. Germline V gene lookup returns CDR1 LNHDA and CDR2 SQIVND (reference sequence).

CDR3 in amino acids: CAWSVSDLVNEQFF. The CDR3 DNA sequence: TGTGCCTGGAGTGTCTCCGACTTGGTGAATGAGCAGTTCTTC. This chain uses TRBV30 with TRBJ2-1; D unresolved. Deletions cut 0 bases from V and 7 bases from J, with 13 bases between. The CDR3 length is 14 residues. Germline CDR1 is GTSNPN and CDR2 is SVGIG (reference sequence).

CDR3 in amino acids: CASSRDTYEQYF. The CDR3 DNA is TGTGCCAGCAGCCGGGACACCTACGAGCAGTACTTC. This chain links TRBV14 with TRBJ2-7; a weak D match, TRBD1 (6 bases). This CDR3 is 12 amino acids long. Germline CDR1 SGHDN, CDR2 FVKESK. Trimming cost V 4 bases and J 2 bases, with 6 bases left between them.

The V and J genes are TRBV28 and TRBJ2-1, with a tentative D call TRBD2 (5 bases). V gave up 5 bases and J gave up 4 bases, with 12 bases separating them. CDR1 MDHEN and CDR2 SYDVKM come from the germline V gene. The CDR3 is 14 amino acids. The CDR3 sequence: CASSAAGIYNEQFF. The DNA for the CDR3 is TGTGCCAGCAGTGCCGCGGGCATTTACAATGAGCAGTTCTTC. Filled out from reference TRBV28 and TRBJ2-1, the complete variable domain reads DVKVTQSSRYLVKRTGEKVFLECVQDMDHENMFWYRQDPGLGLRLIYFSYDVKMKEKGDIPEGYSVSREKKERFSLILESASTNQTSMYLCASSAAGIYNEQFFGPGTRLTVL.

This clone was counted between two and nine times. This rearrangement joins TRBV18 to TRBJ2-7; TRBD1 is a possible D gene (6 bases). Germline assignment: CDR1 KGHSH and CDR2 LQKENI. Trimming removed 1 base at V and 2 bases at J, with 9 bases between. The CDR3 is made up of 14 amino acids. CDR3 residues: CASSPLDSTYEQYF. The DNA of the CDR3 is TGTGCCAGCTCACCACTGGACAGTACCTACGAGCAGTACTTC.

This chain connects TRBV5-1 to TRBJ2-7; D gene unclear. In germline, CDR1 is SGHRS, CDR2 YFSETQ. V shed 4 bases and J shed 3 bases, with 14 bases lying between them. The CDR3 consists of 14 residues. CDR3 sequence (DNA): TGCGCCAGCAGCCCCCGAATGAGCCACTACGAGCAGTACTTC. Its protein product is CASSPRMSHYEQYF.

This clone was detected a few times. The rearrangement joins TRBV5-1 to TRBJ2-3; 10 nucleotides agree with TRBD2. This CDR3 region has 14 residues. Germline loops: CDR1 SGHRS, CDR2 YFSETQ. Unmatched junction bases numbered 4, after V lost 5 bases and J lost 4 bases. CDR3 DNA sequence: TGCGCCAGCAGGCCTAGCGGGAGTTCAGATACGCAGTATTTT. Translated: CASRPSGSSDTQYF. The full variable domain, its missing parts supplied by reference TRBV5-1 and TRBJ2-3, is KAGVTQTPRYLIKTRGQQVTLSCSPISGHRSVSWYQQTPGQGLQFLFEYFSETQRNKGNFPGRFSGRQFSNSRSEMNVSTLELGDSALYLCASRPSGSSDTQYFGPGTRLTVL.

This clone has only a few counts. One end of the junction fails to match germline, which may point to a read error. V and J are TRBV7-9 and TRBJ2-1, with 9 nucleotides matching TRBD2. CDR3 size: 16 residues. Germline V gives CDR1 SEHNR, CDR2 FQNEAQ (reference sequence). CDR3 in DNA: TGTGCCAGCAGCTTAGCGACTAGCGGCCTCTACTATGAGCAGTTCTTC. It translates to CASSLATSGLYYEQFF.

This clone has just a few counts. This sequence joins TRBV5-1 and TRBJ1-1; D remains ambiguous. Germline V gives CDR1 SGHRS, CDR2 YFSETQ. V lost 6 bases to trimming and J lost 4 bases, with 13 bases between them. The CDR3 has 13 amino acids. This CDR3 reads CASNKRGGTEAFF. CDR3 in DNA: TGCGCCAGCAACAAACGGGGAGGCACTGAAGCTTTCTTT.

This clone was found a few times. The rearrangement uses TRBV6-1 and TRBJ2-3, with D uncertain. V gave up 8 bases and J gave up 4 bases, with 7 bases separating them. The CDR3 spans 11 residues. Looked up from germline, CDR1 is MNHNS and CDR2 is SASEGT. The CDR3 DNA reads TGTGCCAGCCACGAGGCAGATACGCAGTATTTT. Amino acid sequence: CASHEADTQYF.

This clone has more than one count but fewer than ten. The rearrangement uses TRBV6-1 and TRBJ1-3; the match to TRBD1 covers 11 bases. The germline CDR1 and CDR2 sequences are MNHNS and SASEGT. The CDR3 is made up of 15 amino acids. V dropped 8 bases and J dropped 0; count of bases not matched to a gene: 3. The CDR3 loop is CASRDRGSSGNTIYF. The CDR3 coding sequence is TGTGCCAGCCGGGACAGGGGGAGCTCTGGAAACACCATATATTTT.

This clone appeared a few times. This chain uses TRBV12-2 with TRBJ2-7; the table names TRBD2, a call not compared with the DNA. TRBV12-2 is deemed a pseudogene. The CDR3 contains 14 residues. DNA for the CDR3: TGTGCAAGTCGCTCTTGCTCCTACTCCTACGAGCAGTACTTC. Its translation is CASRSCSYSYEQYF.

In its sample, this clone was seen a few times. The chain combines TRBV6-1 with TRBJ1-2; possibly TRBD1 for D (6 bases). Trimming removed 6 bases at V and 4 bases at J, with 12 bases between. Looked up from germline, CDR1 is MNHNS and CDR2 is SASEGT. The CDR3 loop spans 13 amino acids. Here the CDR3 reads CASSQQGPYGYTF. The CDR3, as DNA: TGTGCCAGCAGCCAACAGGGCCCCTATGGCTACACCTTC.

The chain employs TRBV10-3 and TRBJ1-4, with 7 bases aligning to TRBD1. This CDR3 is built from 15 residues. Germline loops: CDR1 ENHRY, CDR2 SYGVKD. V lost 0 bases and J lost 7; bases outside the gene matches: 5. The CDR3 reads CAISESTGIGEKLFF. In nucleotides, the CDR3 is TGTGCCATCAGTGAGTCGACAGGGATTGGTGAAAAACTGTTTTTT.

This clone was seen a single time. This chain links TRBV29-1 with TRBJ2-1, with D possibly being TRBD2 (7 bases). This CDR3 has 14 amino acids. Germline CDR1 is SQVTM and CDR2 is ANQGSEA. V lost 7 bases to trimming and J lost 5 bases, with 18 bases between them. The CDR3 coding sequence is TGCAGCGGCCGTCCGGGGGGCGAGGACAATGAGCAGTTCTTC. Its translation is CSGRPGGEDNEQFF.

V and J are TRBV28 and TRBJ1-1; a possible D gene is TRBD1 (6 bases). The germline V gene has CDR1 MDHEN and CDR2 SYDVKM. Trimming took 3 bases from V and 1 from J, leaving 12 bases between them. This CDR3 comprises 15 residues. The CDR3 sequence: CASSLGDTGNTEAFF. Written as DNA, the CDR3 is TGTGCCAGCAGTTTGGGGGACACGGGGAACACTGAAGCTTTCTTT.

Notes on this clone: The junction differs from germline at one of its ends, possibly a read error. The V call is TRBV5-4, the J call TRBJ2-7; 13 positions match TRBD2. The germline V gene encodes CDR1 SGHNT and CDR2 YYREEE (reference sequence). There are 16 residues in the CDR3. CDR3 coding DNA: TGTGCCAGCAGCTCCGGGACTAGCGGGATGTATCAAGCCGTGGACTTC. Translating it yields CASSSGTSGMYQAVDF.

The V call is TRBV28, the J call TRBJ2-7, with D unclear. From germline, CDR1 is MDHEN and CDR2 SYDVKM. Trimming shortened V by 7 bases and J by 4 bases, and 17 bases separated the two germline ends. The CDR3 runs 14 residues. The CDR3 here is CASKHYMLEYEQYF. The CDR3 DNA reads as TGTGCCAGCAAACACTACATGTTGGAGTACGAGCAGTACTTC.

V usage is TRBV10-1 and J usage is TRBJ2-7, with 8 bases identical to TRBD2. Germline assignment: CDR1 WNHNN and CDR2 SYGVQD (reference sequence). The CDR3 runs 16 residues. The ends lost 2 bases at V and 3 bases at J; junction bases unmatched: 9. The DNA of the CDR3 is TGCGCCAGCAGTGAGGGGGTAGCGGGATTAAACTACGAGCAGTACTTC. The encoded protein is CASSEGVAGLNYEQYF.

This sequence joins TRBV7-2 and TRBJ2-5; no reliable D call. The CDR3 length is 13 residues. V gave up 5 bases and J gave up 6 bases, with 13 bases separating them. Germline V gene data show CDR1 as SGHTA and CDR2 as FQGNSA. Written as DNA, the CDR3 is TGTGCCAGCAGCACACCGCAGCGCAAGACCCAGTACTTC. This translates into CASSTPQRKTQYF.

The genes are TRBV30 and TRBJ2-4; no clear D gene. V was pared by 1 base and J by 0 bases, with 7 bases between. Germline values: CDR1 GTSNPN, CDR2 SVGIG (reference sequence). The CDR3 totals 14 residues. The CDR3, as DNA: TGTGCCTGGAGTGCGACACTAGCCAAAAACATTCAGTACTTC. The encoded protein is CAWSATLAKNIQYF.